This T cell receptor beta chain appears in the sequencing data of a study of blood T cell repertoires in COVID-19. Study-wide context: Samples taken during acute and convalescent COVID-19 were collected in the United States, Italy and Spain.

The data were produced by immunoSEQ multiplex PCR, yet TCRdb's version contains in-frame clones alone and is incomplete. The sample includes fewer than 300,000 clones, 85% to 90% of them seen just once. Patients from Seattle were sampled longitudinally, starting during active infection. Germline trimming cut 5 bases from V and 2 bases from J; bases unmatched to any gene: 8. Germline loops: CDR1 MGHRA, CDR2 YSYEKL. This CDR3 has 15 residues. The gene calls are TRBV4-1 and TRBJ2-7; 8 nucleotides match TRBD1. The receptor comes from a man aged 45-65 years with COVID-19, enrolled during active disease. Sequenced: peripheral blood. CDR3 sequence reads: CASSNDGQGAYEQYF. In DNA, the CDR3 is TGCGCCAGCAGCAACGATGGACAGGGCGCCTACGAGCAGTACTTC.